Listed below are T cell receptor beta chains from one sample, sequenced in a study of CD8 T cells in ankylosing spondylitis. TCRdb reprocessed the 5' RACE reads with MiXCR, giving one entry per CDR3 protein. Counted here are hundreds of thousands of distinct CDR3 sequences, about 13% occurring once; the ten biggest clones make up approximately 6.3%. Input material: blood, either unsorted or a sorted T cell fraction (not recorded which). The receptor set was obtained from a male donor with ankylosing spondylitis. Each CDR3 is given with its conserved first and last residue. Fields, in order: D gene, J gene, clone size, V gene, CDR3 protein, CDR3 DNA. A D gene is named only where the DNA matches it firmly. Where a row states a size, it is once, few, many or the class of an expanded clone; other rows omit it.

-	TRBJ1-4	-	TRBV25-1	CASSEGGIGEKLFF	TGTGCCAGCAGTGAGGGAGGGATCGGGGAAAAACTGTTTTTT
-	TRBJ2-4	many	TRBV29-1	CSVLSLGFTENIQYF	TGCAGCGTTCTATCTCTCGGGTTTACGGAAAACATTCAGTACTTC
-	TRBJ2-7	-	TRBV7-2	CASSLAGPTYEQYF	TGTGCCAGCAGCCTCGCTGGACCGACCTACGAGCAGTACTTC
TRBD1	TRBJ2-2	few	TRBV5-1	CASSLEIGQAAGELFF	TGCGCCAGCAGCTTGGAGATCGGACAGGCCGCCGGGGAGCTGTTTTTT
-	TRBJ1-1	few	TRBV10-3	CAISAKEGWSPEAFF	TGTGCCATCAGTGCCAAGGAAGGGTGGTCACCTGAAGCTTTCTTT
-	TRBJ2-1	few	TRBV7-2	CASSLQELEQFF	TGTGCCAGCAGCTTACAGGAGCTGGAGCAGTTCTTC
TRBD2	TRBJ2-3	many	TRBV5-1	CASRTSGYTSTDTQYF	TGCGCCAGCAGAACTAGCGGTTATACTAGCACAGATACGCAGTATTTT
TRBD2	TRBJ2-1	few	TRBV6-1	CASSPRTSGRRNEQFF	TGTGCCAGCAGTCCAAGGACTAGCGGGAGGAGAAATGAGCAGTTCTTC
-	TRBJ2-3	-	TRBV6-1	CASSPPGSSTDTQYF	TGTGCCAGCAGTCCTCCAGGGAGTAGCACAGATACGCAGTATTTT
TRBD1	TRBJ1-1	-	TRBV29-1	CSVSQGATEAFF	TGCAGCGTTTCGCAGGGGGCGACTGAAGCTTTCTTT
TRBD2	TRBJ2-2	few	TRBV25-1	CASSGGLAGGPWTGELFF	TGTGCCAGCAGTGGGGGCCTAGCGGGAGGGCCGTGGACCGGGGAGCTGTTTTTT
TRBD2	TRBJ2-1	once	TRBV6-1	CASSKPRTSGRSNEQFF	TGTGCCAGCAGTAAGCCCCGGACTAGCGGGAGAAGTAATGAGCAGTTCTTC
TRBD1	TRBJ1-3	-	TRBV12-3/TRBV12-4	CASSRGEGATGNTIYF	TGTGCCAGCAGCCGGGGGGAGGGGGCCACTGGAAACACCATATATTTT
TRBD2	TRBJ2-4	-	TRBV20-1	CSGTSGRAEENIQYF	TGCAGTGGGACTAGCGGGAGGGCCGAGGAAAACATTCAGTACTTC
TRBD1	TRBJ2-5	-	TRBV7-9	CASSSTGTGARETQYF	TGTGCCAGCAGCTCCACCGGGACAGGGGCCCGGGAGACCCAGTACTTC
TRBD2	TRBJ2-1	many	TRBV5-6	CASSPLAGGDNEQFF	TGTGCCAGCAGCCCCCTAGCGGGAGGGGATAATGAGCAGTTCTTC
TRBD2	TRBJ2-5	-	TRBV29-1	CSVEASGTQETQYF	TGCAGCGTTGAGGCTAGCGGGACTCAAGAGACCCAGTACTTC
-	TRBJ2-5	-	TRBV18	CASSLRPGETQYF	TGTGCCAGCTCACTCAGACCTGGGGAGACCCAGTACTTC
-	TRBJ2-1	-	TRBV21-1	CASSNRGQALPTYNEQFF	TGTGCCAGCAGCAATCGAGGACAGGCCCTCCCTACCTACAATGAGCAGTTCTTC
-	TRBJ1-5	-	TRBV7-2	CASSLAGGPSNQPQHF	TGTGCCAGCAGCTTAGCGGGCGGACCTAGCAATCAGCCCCAGCATTTT
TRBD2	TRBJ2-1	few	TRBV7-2	CASSLGFYSGRGNEQFF	TGTGCCAGCAGCTTGGGTTTTTATAGCGGGAGGGGGAATGAGCAGTTCTTC
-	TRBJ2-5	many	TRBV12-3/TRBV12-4	CASSLAGGRQETQYF	TGTGCCAGCAGTTTGGCAGGTGGTCGGCAAGAGACCCAGTACTTC
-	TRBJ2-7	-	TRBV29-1	CSVEDREPPSYEQYF	TGCAGCGTTGAAGATCGGGAACCACCTTCCTACGAGCAGTACTTC
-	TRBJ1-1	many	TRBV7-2	CASSLQAGENTEAFF	TGTGCCAGCAGCCTCCAGGCAGGAGAGAACACTGAAGCTTTCTTT